Listed below are T cell receptor beta chains from one sample, sequenced in a study of T-cell reconstitution after alpha-beta-depleted transplantation in children. TCRdb re-derived calls from the PCR reads in MiXCR, one entry per CDR3 protein. The sample has almost 400,000 distinct CDR3 sequences, over 20% seen once; the top ten hold around 4%. This specimen consisted of PBMCs from the stem cell graft donor, obtained from the stem cell graft. The receptors stem from a human donor who donated a stem cell graft to a child with acute myeloid leukemia. Each CDR3 is given with its conserved first and last residue. The order of the fields is CDR3 protein, J gene, V gene.

CDR3aa: CASSQDRLLLNEAFF
j_gene: TRBJ1-1
v_gene: TRBV3-1

CDR3aa: CASSTRGGLYNEQFF
j_gene: TRBJ2-1
v_gene: TRBV28

CDR3aa: CASRAAERFSPLHF
j_gene: TRBJ1-6
v_gene: TRBV7-2

CDR3aa: CASSPAGTGPDTQYF
j_gene: TRBJ2-3
v_gene: TRBV28

CDR3aa: CSVVKNRVAEAFF
j_gene: TRBJ1-1
v_gene: TRBV29-1

CDR3aa: CASSWNRKDTQYF
j_gene: TRBJ2-3
v_gene: TRBV5-6

CDR3aa: CSASRGLEQYF
j_gene: TRBJ2-7
v_gene: TRBV20-1

CDR3aa: CSAGGTGVLLAKNIQYF
j_gene: TRBJ2-4
v_gene: TRBV20-1

CDR3aa: CASSLKEGAEAFF
j_gene: TRBJ1-1
v_gene: TRBV12-3/TRBV12-4

CDR3aa: CASSRNQGARGNEQFF
j_gene: TRBJ2-1
v_gene: TRBV4-2

CDR3aa: CASSVVLNSPLHF
j_gene: TRBJ1-6
v_gene: TRBV9

CDR3aa: CASSGGVSSGANVLTF
j_gene: TRBJ2-6
v_gene: TRBV12-3/TRBV12-4

CDR3aa: CASSSLATKTDTQYF
j_gene: TRBJ2-3
v_gene: TRBV7-6

CDR3aa: CASSLVAGGGYTF
j_gene: TRBJ1-2
v_gene: TRBV11-2

CDR3aa: CASSEGGLQFF
j_gene: TRBJ2-1
v_gene: TRBV9

CDR3aa: CSARGLMAYEQYF
j_gene: TRBJ2-7
v_gene: TRBV20-1

CDR3aa: CSARDRTGASQAKNIQYF
j_gene: TRBJ2-4
v_gene: TRBV20-1

CDR3aa: CSGATNQETQYF
j_gene: TRBJ2-5
v_gene: TRBV29-1

CDR3aa: CSARDSGGTRDTQYF
j_gene: TRBJ2-3
v_gene: TRBV20-1

CDR3aa: CSVEGWTGSTGELFF
j_gene: TRBJ2-2
v_gene: TRBV29-1

CDR3aa: CASSRVTRELFF
j_gene: TRBJ2-2
v_gene: TRBV11-3

CDR3aa: CASSFGRTSGGGETQYF
j_gene: TRBJ2-5
v_gene: TRBV12-3/TRBV12-4

CDR3aa: CASSLAGVPTDTQYF
j_gene: TRBJ2-3
v_gene: TRBV7-3

CDR3aa: CASSKDRWGTQYF
j_gene: TRBJ2-5
v_gene: TRBV6-1

CDR3aa: CSVEPLEDYGYTF
j_gene: TRBJ1-2
v_gene: TRBV29-1

CDR3aa: CASSKDSGLPSYNEQFF
j_gene: TRBJ2-1
v_gene: TRBV7-3

CDR3aa: CASSVIPKADTQYF
j_gene: TRBJ2-3
v_gene: TRBV9

CDR3aa: CSARGASGKETQYF
j_gene: TRBJ2-5
v_gene: TRBV20-1

CDR3aa: CASRGSTDTQYF
j_gene: TRBJ2-3
v_gene: TRBV9

CDR3aa: CASSLEGPGPSGNTIYF
j_gene: TRBJ1-3
v_gene: TRBV5-1

CDR3aa: CASSIGLAGEIAKNIQYF
j_gene: TRBJ2-4
v_gene: TRBV11-2

CDR3aa: CSVDKASGYTF
j_gene: TRBJ1-2
v_gene: TRBV29-1

CDR3aa: CAWTLGGNEQFF
j_gene: TRBJ2-1
v_gene: TRBV30

CDR3aa: CAISESEGGSGSYEQYF
j_gene: TRBJ2-7
v_gene: TRBV10-3

CDR3aa: CASSMRAAGGPSSYNEQFF
j_gene: TRBJ2-1
v_gene: TRBV9

CDR3aa: CASSYSSFGQAYF
j_gene: TRBJ2-5
v_gene: TRBV6-5

CDR3aa: CATTEGSETYF
j_gene: TRBJ2-3
v_gene: TRBV6-5

CDR3aa: CASRGLADQETQYF
j_gene: TRBJ2-5
v_gene: TRBV27

CDR3aa: CASSLGAQWSYEQYF
j_gene: TRBJ2-7
v_gene: TRBV5-1

CDR3aa: CSGRGLAGGNNEQFF
j_gene: TRBJ2-1
v_gene: TRBV20-1

CDR3aa: CASSQGVVGSAGELFF
j_gene: TRBJ2-2
v_gene: TRBV4-3

CDR3aa: CATSIIGLAGSGETQYF
j_gene: TRBJ2-5
v_gene: TRBV24-1